The clone carrying this TCR beta chain appeared a single time. Its antigen is not known. Assay used: immunoSEQ multiplex PCR; TCRdb lists only in-frame clones, some missing. The sample holds hundreds of thousands of clones; about 96% are singletons and the top ten take less than 0.06%. This sample is part of a study of shared clonotypes between healthy human individuals. Findings of the study overall: Larger richness was generally estimated for naive than memory subsets.

The CDR3 covers 14 residues. V lost 5 bases and J 2 bases, leaving 13 bases between the germline ends. Germline V gene lookup returns CDR1 SEHNR and CDR2 FQNEAQ (reference sequence). Sequenced material: naive CD4+ T cells sorted from blood. The subset here: CD45RA+ positively selected. The chain employs TRBV7-9 and TRBJ2-7; D gene unclear. This receptor was taken from a woman aged 25 to 39 in good health. The CDR3 loop is CASSQDLPTYEQYF. The CDR3 DNA reads TGTGCCAGCAGCCAAGATCTGCCGACCTACGAGCAGTACTTC.